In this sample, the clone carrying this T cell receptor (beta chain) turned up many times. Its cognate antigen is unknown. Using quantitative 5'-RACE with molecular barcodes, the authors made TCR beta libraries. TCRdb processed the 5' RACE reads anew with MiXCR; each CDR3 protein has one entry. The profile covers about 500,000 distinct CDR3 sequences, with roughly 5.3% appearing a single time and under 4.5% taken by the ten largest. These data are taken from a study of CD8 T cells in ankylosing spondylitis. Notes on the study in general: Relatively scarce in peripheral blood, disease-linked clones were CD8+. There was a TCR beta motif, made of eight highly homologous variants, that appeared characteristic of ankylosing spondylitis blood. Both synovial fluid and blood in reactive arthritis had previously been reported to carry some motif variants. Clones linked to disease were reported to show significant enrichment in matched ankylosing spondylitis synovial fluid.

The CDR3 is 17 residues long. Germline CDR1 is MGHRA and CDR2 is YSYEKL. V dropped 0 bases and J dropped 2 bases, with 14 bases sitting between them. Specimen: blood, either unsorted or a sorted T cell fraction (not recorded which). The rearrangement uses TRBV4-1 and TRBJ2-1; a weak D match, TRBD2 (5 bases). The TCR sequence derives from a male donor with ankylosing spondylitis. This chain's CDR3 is CASSQDQTRRTYNEQFF. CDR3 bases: TGCGCCAGCAGCCAAGATCAAACTAGACGGACCTACAATGAGCAGTTCTTC.